This entry lists 13 T cell receptor beta chains sequenced from one sample in a study of preoperative IRX-2 immunotherapy in early breast cancer. Indicated treatment: preoperative locoregional IRX-2 cytokine immunotherapy. Libraries were prepared by immunoSEQ multiplex PCR; TCRdb keeps only in-frame clonotypes and omits some of them. The sample carries 39,000 or so clones, approximately 75% recorded once. Sequenced material: tumor tissue, taken after IRX-2 immunotherapy. Receptors were obtained from a human donor with breast cancer.

V and J are TRBV29-1 and TRBJ1-2, with 7 bases matching TRBD1. This CDR3 is 12 amino acids long. V shed 3 bases, J shed 9 bases, and the junction held 7 bases outside the gene matches. The germline gives CDR1 SQVTM, CDR2 ANQGSEA. CDR3 in DNA: TGCAGCGTTGACCCACAGGGGCTAAGCTACACCTTC. Protein sequence: CSVDPQGLSYTF.

The chain joins TRBV5-1 to TRBJ2-1; 13 nucleotides agree with TRBD2. The CDR3 is 17 residues long. CDR1 is SGHRS, CDR2 YFSETQ, per germline. The junction had 2 bases not matched to a gene; V was cut back by 0 bases and J by 2 bases. In DNA form, the CDR3 reads TGCGCCAGCAGCTTGGCGGGACTAGCGGGAACCTACAATGAGCAGTTCTTC. Translated, it gives CASSLAGLAGTYNEQFF.

The chain is built from TRBV6-8 and TRBJ1-4; no reliable D call. Trimming cost V 6 bases and J 7 bases, with 15 bases left between them. The CDR3 is 14 amino acids. Germline values: CDR1 MNHGY, CDR2 SAAAGT. CDR3 region: CASSQDPAREKLFF. In nucleotides, the CDR3 is TGTGCCAGCAGCCAAGACCCAGCGCGTGAAAAACTGTTTTTT.

The chain combines TRBV11-3 with TRBJ1-1, with a weak D call TRBD1 (5 bases). Germline V lookup: CDR1 SGHNT, CDR2 YENEEA. The CDR3 sequence is 14 residues long. Trimming cost V 6 bases and J 4 bases, with 15 bases left between them. The CDR3 DNA is TGTGCCAGCAGACAGGATTCGGAGAGCACTGAAGCTTTCTTT. Protein: CASRQDSESTEAFF.

This chain links TRBV11-3 with TRBJ2-3; tentatively, D is TRBD2 (6 bases). This CDR3 contains 14 residues. V lost 7 bases and J lost 5, with 16 bases in between. Germline V gives CDR1 SGHNT, CDR2 YENEEA. The CDR3 DNA is TGTGCCAGCACCCTCGAGTGGGGGGTAGATACGCAGTATTTT. Protein product: CASTLEWGVDTQYF.

Relative to its sample, this clone is medium-sized. V and J are TRBV11-3 and TRBJ1-1; D remains ambiguous. CDR1 and CDR2 (germline): SGHNT, YENEEA. This CDR3 has 15 amino acids. Between the trimmed V and J ends, which lost 2 bases and 2 bases, there was a span of 12 bases. DNA for the CDR3: TGTGCCAGCAGCTTATCGGGCGGGAAAAACACTGAAGCTTTCTTT. It encodes CASSLSGGKNTEAFF.

This sequence joins TRBV7-4 and TRBJ2-1; 8 positions agree with TRBD1. The V gene's germline CDR1 is SGHVT and CDR2 SQSDAQ. The CDR3 runs to 15 residues. V was clipped by 4 bases and J by 8 bases; unmatched bases: 10. CDR3 amino acids: CASSSGQGVRDEQFF. The CDR3 coding sequence is TGTGCCAGCAGCTCCGGACAGGGAGTGAGGGATGAGCAGTTCTTC.

The chain is built from TRBV7-7 and TRBJ2-3; 9 bases match TRBD1. This CDR3 is built from 18 residues. Germline CDR1 reads SSHAT; CDR2 reads FNYEAQ (reference sequence). The ends lost 5 bases at V and 0 bases at J; junction bases unmatched: 12. Here the CDR3 DNA reads TGTGCCAGCAGCCCCGGACAGGGGCTAGCGGTTAGCACAGATACGCAGTATTTT. It translates to CASSPGQGLAVSTDTQYF. Filled out from reference TRBV7-7 and TRBJ2-3, the complete variable domain reads GAGVSQSPRYKVTKRGQDVTLRCDPISSHATLYWYQQALGQGPEFLTYFNYEAQPDKSGLPSDRFSAERPEGSISTLTIQRTEQRDSAMYRCASSPGQGLAVSTDTQYFGPGTRLTVL.

CDR3 region: CASSLGTSGPTTDTQYF. The CDR3 DNA reads TGTGCCAGCAGCTTAGGCACTAGCGGACCAACCACAGATACGCAGTATTTT. The rearrangement links TRBV11-1 to TRBJ2-3; 8 nucleotides line up with TRBD2. The CDR3 length is 17 residues. Germline CDR1 is SGHAT and CDR2 is FQDESV (reference sequence). V lost 1 base and J lost 2; bases outside the gene matches: 8.

In its sample, this clone was seen once. The chain is built from TRBV19 and TRBJ2-5, with a possible D match to TRBD2 (6 bases). CDR1 is LNHDA and CDR2 is SQIVND in the germline V gene (reference sequence). The CDR3 is 13 residues long. Trimming pared 4 bases from V and 5 bases from J, leaving 11 bases between. The CDR3, as DNA: TGTGCCAGTAGTAAGGCGGGGCGGGAGACCCAGTACTTC. The encoded protein is CASSKAGRETQYF.

The chain uses TRBV11-3 and TRBJ1-3, with D tentatively TRBD1 (6 bases). The CDR3 is 15 amino acids. Per the germline V gene, CDR1 is SGHNT and CDR2 is YENEEA. Trimming removed 3 bases at V and 4 bases at J, with 13 bases between. CDR3 in DNA: TGTGCCAGCAGCTTGGGGACATCGACCGGAAACACCATATATTTT. Amino acids: CASSLGTSTGNTIYF.

A single count supports this clone. The chain has TRBV5-1 and TRBJ1-1; 7 bases are a match to TRBD1. V trimming: 0 bases; J trimming: 7 bases; junction bases outside the gene matches: 9. From germline, CDR1 is SGHRS and CDR2 YFSETQ. The CDR3 is made up of 15 amino acids. This chain's CDR3 is CASSLAGTQGVEAFF. CDR3 nucleotides: TGCGCCAGCAGCTTGGCCGGGACGCAGGGGGTTGAAGCTTTCTTT.

The V call is TRBV7-1, the J call TRBJ2-3, with D perhaps TRBD2 (6 bases). TRBV7-1 is noted as an ORF with a role that remains uncertain. CDR3 size: 15 residues. V was clipped by 5 bases and J by 1 base, with 13 bases between them. The DNA of the CDR3 is TGTGCCAGCAGCCGTAGCGGCACGGGCACAGATACGCAGTATTTT. Encoded protein: CASSRSGTGTDTQYF.